This entry concerns a single T cell receptor beta chain. This sample is part of a study of OX40 agonist ivuxolimab in advanced cancers. Sequencing used immunoSEQ multiplex PCR; TCRdb keeps in-frame clones, though not all of them. There are about 29,000 clones in the sample; about 90% occur only once, and 9.4% lies in the top ten. This clonotype originated in an adult with an advanced solid tumor such as melanoma, head and neck, liver or kidney cancer. This material consisted of CD4+ or CD8+ T cells sorted from blood, taken in a trial of the OX40 agonist ivuxolimab.

As DNA, the CDR3 is TGTGCCACCAGCAGTGTTATCGAGTGGCACCAAGAGACCCAGTACTTC. This codes for CATSSVIEWHQETQYF. The chain recombines TRBV15 with TRBJ2-5; D gene uncertain. The CDR3 extends over 16 amino acids. Trimming removed 3 bases from V and 0 bases from J, with 14 bases in between. Per germline, CDR1 LNHNV and CDR2 YYDKDF (reference sequence).